Sequencing of this TCR beta chain was carried out in a study of blood T cell repertoires in COVID-19. Whole-study context: Sample material is recorded as cDNA or gDNA derived from T cells, B-cell-depleted T cells, or PBMCs.

The CDR3 spans 14 residues. The ends were cut back, 3 bases at V and 1 base at J, with 9 bases in the middle. The germline V gene encodes CDR1 LNHDA and CDR2 SQIVND (reference sequence). TCRdb keeps only in-frame clones here, not all; method: immunoSEQ multiplex PCR. The sample consists of 390,000 or so clones, roughly 87% of them appearing once. Enrolled through a virtual design, the participants were between 18 and 89 years of age and came from 24 US areas. The rearrangement joins TRBV19 to TRBJ1-1, with D hard to call. The sample comprised PBMCs or T cells enriched from blood (not recorded which). This sequence originates from a woman aged 50 to 65 who had recovered from COVID-19. The CDR3 protein is CASSIGRANTEAFF. CDR3 in DNA: TGTGCCAGTAGTATCGGGAGGGCGAACACTGAAGCTTTCTTT.